The 24 T cell receptor beta chains below all came from one sample that was sequenced in a study of cytomegalovirus exposure and HLA in healthy donors. 60 Vbeta and 13 Jbeta primers were used in PCR. Repertoires were generated with immunoSEQ multiplex PCR, while TCRdb's copy carries only in-frame clones and drops some. The table shows 100,000 to 150,000 clones, with about 80% occurring only once. The specimen sequenced was PBMCs. These receptors all come from a boy aged 2-15 years in good health and CMV-seronegative.

On this clone itself: This same CDR3 is encoded by further DNA sequences in the sample. The chain combines TRBV6-4 with TRBJ2-2, with no clear D. Germline loops: CDR1 MRHNA, CDR2 SNTAGT. Trimming removed 4 bases from V and 1 base from J, with 4 bases in between. The CDR3 totals 13 residues. CDR3 DNA sequence: TGTGCCAGCAGTGCGGGGAACACCGGGGAGCTGTTTTTT. It encodes CASSAGNTGELFF.

This sequence joins TRBV6-1 and TRBJ1-5; D is perhaps TRBD1 (5 bases). Germline CDR1 and CDR2: MNHNS and SASEGT. V lost 1 base and J lost 6, with 10 bases in between. This CDR3 contains 14 residues. CDR3 nucleotide sequence: TGTGCCAGCAGTGAAGGGGGGGAGGTTCAGCCCCAGCATTTT. Protein product: CASSEGGEVQPQHF.

The chain uses TRBV13 and TRBJ2-1; D is uncertain. CDR1 PRHDT and CDR2 FYEKMQ come from the germline V gene (reference sequence). V was trimmed by 2 bases and J by 7 bases, leaving 9 bases between them. The CDR3 consists of 13 residues. The CDR3 DNA follows: TGTGCCAGCAGCTTAAACGAGAGGAATGAGCAGTTCTTC. Protein sequence: CASSLNERNEQFF.

The rearrangement uses TRBV30 and TRBJ2-7; 9 bases are shared with TRBD1. The CDR3 has 15 amino acids. J gave up 4 bases and V 4 bases, and 11 bases lay outside the gene matches. In germline, CDR1 is GTSNPN, CDR2 SVGIG (reference sequence). The CDR3 DNA is TGTGCCTGGAACTTTGGGACAGGGATGGCGTACGAGCAGTACTTC. As protein: CAWNFGTGMAYEQYF. Combining the CDR3 with reference TRBV30 and TRBJ2-7 gives the whole variable domain SQTIHQWPATLVQPVGSPLSLECTVEGTSNPNLYWYRQAAGRGLQLLFYSVGIGQISSEVPQNLSASRPQDRQFILSSKKLLLSDSGFYLCAWNFGTGMAYEQYFGPGTRLTVT.

The rearrangement joins TRBV6-5 to TRBJ2-3; 12 positions agree with TRBD2. CDR1 MNHEY and CDR2 SVGAGI come from the germline V gene. Trimming cost V 4 bases and J 6 bases; bases outside gene matches: 5. CDR3 size: 15 residues. The CDR3 reads CASSSLAGGPDTQYF. CDR3 bases: TGTGCCAGCAGTTCACTAGCGGGAGGACCCGATACGCAGTATTTT.

The rearrangement joins TRBV6-4 to TRBJ2-3; 11 positions match TRBD2. CDR3 length: 15 amino acids. The trim removed 6 bases at V and 6 bases at J, leaving 8 bases unmatched. The germline V gene has CDR1 MRHNA and CDR2 SNTAGT. The CDR3 here is CASSLLAGVGDTQYF. The CDR3, as DNA: TGTGCCAGCAGCCTACTAGCGGGAGTAGGGGATACGCAGTATTTT.

This clone was counted once. The chain has TRBV19 and TRBJ2-3, with 8 bases fitting TRBD2. Trimming took 3 bases from V and 6 from J; bases not matched to a gene: 5. CDR1 LNHDA and CDR2 SQIVND come from the germline V gene (reference sequence). The CDR3 length is 14 residues. The CDR3 DNA follows: TGTGCCAGTAGTATGAACGGGAGGGCCGATACGCAGTATTTT. As protein: CASSMNGRADTQYF.

The chain combines TRBV6-1 with TRBJ2-7; 9 positions agree with TRBD1. This CDR3 is built from 15 residues. Trimming at V came to 4 bases and at J to 3 bases, leaving 7 bases not matched to a gene. CDR1 is MNHNS and CDR2 is SASEGT in the germline V gene. CDR3 sequence: CASSGAGTGIYEQYF. CDR3 DNA sequence: TGTGCCAGCAGTGGCGCCGGGACAGGGATCTACGAGCAGTACTTC.

This clone was detected only a few times. The chain couples TRBV9 to TRBJ1-1; no definite D call. CDR1 SGDLS and CDR2 YYNGEE come from the germline V gene. Trimming left V 3 bases short and J 1 base short, with 4 bases between. The CDR3 has 12 residues. CDR3 in amino acids: CASSGRNTEAFF. The CDR3 DNA reads TGTGCCAGCAGCGGCAGGAACACTGAAGCTTTCTTT.

The chain links TRBV9 to TRBJ2-5, with D perhaps matching TRBD1 (6 bases). With 3 bases removed from V and 2 bases from J, the gap between germline ends came to 11 bases. Germline V lookup: CDR1 SGDLS, CDR2 YYNGEE. The length of the CDR3 is 14 residues. CDR3 in amino acids: CASSAQDSQETQYF. The CDR3, as DNA: TGTGCCAGCAGCGCCCAGGACAGTCAAGAGACCCAGTACTTC.

A single count supports this clone. The junction shows a germline mismatch at one end, possibly a read error. The DNA for the CDR3 is TGTTCCAGCAGCTACCAAGGACGGCGTCCGGGGAATTCACCCCTCCACTTT. This codes for CSSSYQGRRPGNSPLHF. The chain combines TRBV7-9 with TRBJ1-6; D is undetermined. Germline V gives CDR1 SEHNR, CDR2 FQNEAQ (reference sequence). This CDR3 has 17 amino acids.

This chain uses TRBV4-1 with TRBJ1-2, with D perhaps TRBD1 (5 bases). The germline CDR1 and CDR2 sequences are MGHRA and YSYEKL. The CDR3 is 15 amino acids. Trimming cost V 2 bases and J 8 bases, with 18 bases left between them. Here the CDR3 DNA reads TGCGCCAGCAGCCAACTACCGGGACTGGCTCCGGGCTACACCTTC. It codes for CASSQLPGLAPGYTF.

The chain combines TRBV7-8 with TRBJ2-2, with TRBD1 identical over 9 bases. The CDR3 spans 14 residues. Unmatched junction bases numbered 13, after V lost 8 bases and J lost 12 bases. CDR1 is SGHVS, CDR2 FQNEAQ, per germline. The CDR3 region is CASARVTGGWKLFF. In DNA, the CDR3 is TGTGCCAGCGCTAGGGTGACAGGGGGGTGGAAGCTGTTTTTT.

The DNA for the CDR3 is TGCAGCGTTACCCCCTCGACAGTGGAGATTAACTATGGCTACACCTTC. Amino acids: CSVTPSTVEINYGYTF. The J gene is TRBJ1-2, the V gene TRBV29-1, with D possibly being TRBD1 (5 bases). The germline V gene has CDR1 SQVTM and CDR2 ANQGSEA. The CDR3 is 16 amino acids. Trimming took off 5 bases at V and 1 base at J, with 20 bases between the two ends.

CDR3 loop: CASSHSTGPTEAFF. CDR3 coding DNA: TGCGCCAGCAGCCATTCGACAGGGCCCACTGAAGCTTTCTTT. This chain uses TRBV4-1 with TRBJ1-1; TRBD1 matches 7 bases. Germline CDR1 MGHRA, CDR2 YSYEKL. The CDR3 sequence is 14 residues long. V lost 3 bases to trimming and J lost 4 bases; unmatched junction nucleotides: 5.

The gene calls are TRBV5-1 and TRBJ1-3, with D unresolved. In germline, CDR1 is SGHRS, CDR2 YFSETQ. V was cut by 1 base and J by 2 bases, with 13 bases left in between. The CDR3 runs 16 residues. The CDR3 DNA follows: TGCGCCAGCAGCTTGAGCCCAACGGCGGCTGGAAACACCATATATTTT. It encodes CASSLSPTAAGNTIYF.

Turning to this clone: The same CDR3 is also encoded by other DNA sequences in this sample. The genes are TRBV13 and TRBJ1-2, with TRBD1 matching over 7 bases. Germline V gene lookup returns CDR1 PRHDT and CDR2 FYEKMQ (reference sequence). The V segment lost 2 bases and the J segment 6 bases; nucleotides outside the gene matches: 3. CDR3 length: 13 residues. The CDR3 protein is CASSLRGPDGYTF. DNA of the CDR3: TGTGCCAGCAGCTTAAGGGGGCCCGATGGCTACACCTTC.

The rearrangement uses TRBV9 and TRBJ1-4; 10 positions match TRBD1. This CDR3 has 19 amino acids. Germline CDR1 is SGDLS and CDR2 is YYNGEE. V dropped 0 bases and J dropped 8; count of bases not matched to a gene: 16. CDR3 in DNA: TGTGCCAGCAGCGTAGGGGGGGGGACAGGGGTAACGGTAGGAGAAAAACTGTTTTTT. Translated: CASSVGGGTGVTVGEKLFF.

V and J are TRBV30 and TRBJ2-2; 7 bases fit TRBD1. CDR3 length equals 13 residues. The V gene end was trimmed by 7 bases and the J gene end by 3 bases; junction bases not matched to a gene: 5. Germline-derived CDR1 and CDR2 are GTSNPN and SVGIG (reference sequence). The CDR3 region has the DNA TGTGCCTTACAGGGGTTTCACACCGGGGAGCTGTTTTTT. This translates into CALQGFHTGELFF. Looking up the rest from reference TRBV30 and TRBJ2-2 gives the full variable domain: SQTIHQWPATLVQPVGSPLSLECTVEGTSNPNLYWYRQAAGRGLQLLFYSVGIGQISSEVPQNLSASRPQDRQFILSSKKLLLSDSGFYLCALQGFHTGELFFGEGSRLTVL.

The rearrangement joins TRBV2 to TRBJ2-3; tentatively, D is TRBD2 (6 bases). V was cut by 4 bases and J by 4 bases, with 12 bases left in between. Germline values: CDR1 SNHLY, CDR2 FYNNEI. The CDR3 is 14 residues long. CDR3 in amino acids: CASSVSGGSDTQYF. The CDR3 nucleotides read TGTGCCAGCAGTGTTTCCGGGGGTTCAGATACGCAGTATTTT.

This chain uses TRBV7-4 with TRBJ1-3; TRBD1 is a possible D gene (5 bases). Trimming took off 5 bases at V and 0 bases at J, with 14 bases between the two ends. Germline values: CDR1 SGHVT, CDR2 SQSDAQ. CDR3 size: 16 residues. This CDR3 reads CASSPLTDTSGNTIYF. CDR3 coding DNA: TGTGCCAGCAGCCCGTTGACAGATACCTCTGGAAACACCATATATTTT.

This clone was picked up one time. This chain links TRBV6-1 with TRBJ1-6; 10 bases fit TRBD1. V lost 1 base, J lost 9 bases, and 3 bases stayed unmatched. Germline V gene lookup returns CDR1 MNHNS and CDR2 SASEGT. The CDR3 has 15 residues. The CDR3 is CASSEEGQGSSPLHF. CDR3 nucleotide sequence: TGTGCCAGCAGTGAAGAGGGACAGGGGAGTTCACCCCTCCACTTT.

A single count supports this clone. This rearrangement joins TRBV6-1 to TRBJ2-7, with 8 bases lining up with TRBD2. The CDR3 covers 15 residues. Germline V gives CDR1 MNHNS, CDR2 SASEGT. The ends lost 5 bases at V and 7 bases at J; junction bases unmatched: 13. The CDR3 nucleotides are TGTGCCAGCAGTACATCAGCGGGAGCCTTTGAGGAGCAGTACGTC. The encoded protein is CASSTSAGAFEEQYV.

The chain uses TRBV7-9 and TRBJ1-1, with 7 bases identical to TRBD1. The CDR3 sequence is 14 residues long. Germline V lookup: CDR1 SEHNR, CDR2 FQNEAQ (reference sequence). J was trimmed by 2 bases and V by 2 bases; bases with no gene match: 2. CDR3 region: CASSLQGVNTEAFF. The CDR3 nucleotides read TGTGCCAGCAGCTTACAGGGGGTCAACACTGAAGCTTTCTTT.